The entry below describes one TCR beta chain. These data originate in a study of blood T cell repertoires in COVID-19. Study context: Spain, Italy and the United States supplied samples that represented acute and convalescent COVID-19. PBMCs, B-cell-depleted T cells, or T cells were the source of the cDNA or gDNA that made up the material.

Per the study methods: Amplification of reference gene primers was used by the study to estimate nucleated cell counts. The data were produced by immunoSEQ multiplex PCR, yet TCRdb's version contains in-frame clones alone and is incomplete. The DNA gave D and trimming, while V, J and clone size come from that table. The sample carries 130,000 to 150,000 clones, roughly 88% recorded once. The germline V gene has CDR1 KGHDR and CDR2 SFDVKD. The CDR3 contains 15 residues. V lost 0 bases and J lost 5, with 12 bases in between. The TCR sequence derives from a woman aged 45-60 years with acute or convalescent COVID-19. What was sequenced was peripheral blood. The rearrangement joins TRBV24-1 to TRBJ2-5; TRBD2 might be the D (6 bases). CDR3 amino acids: CATSDLQGGTETQYF. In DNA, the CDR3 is TGTGCCACCAGTGATTTGCAAGGAGGGACGGAGACCCAGTACTTC.